These T cell receptor beta chains were read from a single sample in a study of tumor-infiltrating lymphocytes in primary liver carcinoma. TCRdb analysed the multiplex PCR reads with MiXCR anew, one entry per CDR3 protein. The table records 55,000 to 70,000 distinct CDR3 sequences, less than 75% of them present only once. The specimen sequenced was liver tumor tissue from sampling region 2. These receptor sequences come from a man aged 40-49 years with primary liver carcinoma and hepatitis B virus infection. Both conserved end residues are part of each CDR3. The order of the fields is clone size, D gene, J gene, V gene, CDR3 protein, CDR3 DNA. The D gene is left open where the match is weak. Clone sizes are given selectively: once, few, many, or a class where the clone is expanded.

>many|NA|TRBJ1-2|TRBV4-3
CASSQVQGPRTF
TGCGCCAGCAGCCAAGTTCAGGGGCCGCGCACCTTC
>NA|NA|TRBJ2-1|TRBV11-3
CAGSLGVSKNEQFF
TGTGCCGGCAGCCTAGGGGTTAGCAAGAATGAGCAGTTCTTC
>once|TRBD2|TRBJ2-1|TRBV4-2
CASSQKASGNMGEQFF
TGTGCCAGTAGCCAAAAGGCTAGCGGGAATATGGGCGAGCAGTTCTTC
>few|NA|TRBJ2-3|TRBV11-2
CASSLLQGRPDTQYF
TGTGCCAGCAGCTTGCTACAGGGTAGGCCAGATACGCAGTATTTT
>NA|TRBD1|TRBJ2-5|TRBV28
CASSPGPGRDSLGETQYF
TGTGCCAGCAGTCCCGGACCGGGAAGGGACAGCCTGGGGGAGACCCAGTACTTC
>few|NA|TRBJ2-1|TRBV11-2
CASSFTPLRSSYNEQFF
TGTGCCAGCAGCTTTACCCCACTGAGGAGCTCCTACAATGAGCAGTTCTTC
>NA|NA|TRBJ2-1|TRBV4-1
CASSPGQQFF
TGCGCCAGTAGCCCGGGACAGCAGTTCTTC
>NA|NA|TRBJ2-1|TRBV29-1
CSVALGIGGYKEQFF
TGCAGCGTGGCCCTTGGGATAGGGGGTTACAAAGAGCAGTTCTTC
>once|TRBD1|TRBJ2-3|TRBV5-1
CASSRTGASTDTRYF
TGCGCCAGTAGCAGGACAGGGGCCAGTACAGATACGCGGTATTTT
>few|TRBD2|TRBJ2-6|TRBV6-5
CASSSSGTSGYSGANVLTF
TGTGCCAGCAGTTCGTCCGGGACTAGCGGGTATTCTGGGGCCAACGTCCTGACTTTC
>once|NA|TRBJ2-3|TRBV4-2
CASSLEGGGGDAQYF
TGTGCCAGCAGCCTCGAGGGGGGAGGAGGAGATGCGCAGTATTTT
>NA|NA|TRBJ2-3|TRBV29-1
CNVGAVGAGDTQYF
TGCAATGTTGGAGCAGTGGGAGCGGGAGATACGCAGTATTTT
>NA|TRBD1|TRBJ2-1|TRBV29-1
CGILGQGVTNERFF
TGCGGCATTCTGGGACAGGGGGTGACCAATGAGCGGTTCTTC
>NA|NA|TRBJ2-5|TRBV7-9
CASSPLQTAQETQYF
TGTGCCAGCAGCCCCCTCCAGACAGCCCAAGAGACCCAGTACTTC
>once|TRBD2|TRBJ2-2|TRBV6-6
CASSPLVGLVGPTNTWELFF
TGTGCCAGCAGTCCGCTCGTGGGACTAGTGGGGCCAACGAACACCTGGGAGCTGTTTTTC
>NA|NA|TRBJ1-1|TRBV24-1
CATRDTGQNTEAIF
TGTGCCACCCGAGATACCGGACAGAACACTGAAGCTATCTTT
>NA|NA|TRBJ1-5|TRBV4-1
CTSSRGQNQPQHF
TGCACCAGCAGCCGAGGACAGAATCAGCCCCAGCACTTT
>NA|NA|TRBJ2-1|TRBV4-3
CANSQTRGPVREQFF
TGCGCCAACAGCCAAACCAGAGGGCCGGTAAGGGAGCAATTCTTC
>NA|NA|TRBJ2-7|TRBV18
CANTPPHLSYEQYF
TGTGCCAACACACCACCGCACCTCTCCTACGAGCAGTACTTC
>NA|TRBD2|TRBJ2-7|TRBV2
CASSAGLAPYEQYF
TGTGCCAGCAGTGCGGGACTAGCCCCCTACGAGCAGTACTTC
>NA|TRBD2|TRBJ2-1|TRBV7-3
CASNLTSRKPNEQFF
TGTGCCAGCAACTTGACTAGCAGGAAACCCAATGAGCAGTTCTTC
>NA|NA|TRBJ2-5|TRBV6-6
CASRDWRQETQYF
TGTGCCAGCCGGGACTGGCGCCAAGAGACCCAGTACTTC
>few|TRBD1|TRBJ1-2|TRBV6-1
CASSPQGGQGYGYTF
TGTGCCAGCAGCCCCCAAGGAGGACAGGGCTATGGCTACACCTTC
>many|NA|TRBJ2-3|TRBV28
CASSSRDSIIRGTDTQYF
TGTGCCAGCAGTTCAAGGGACTCCATTATTCGGGGTACAGATACGCAGTATTTT
>NA|TRBD2|TRBJ2-2|TRBV11-3
CVSSLGLAGWTGELFF
TGTGTCAGCAGCTTAGGACTAGCGGGATGGACAGGGGAGCTGTTTTTT